These T cell receptor beta chains were read from a single sample in a study of T cell repertoires in cytomegalovirus infection. TCRdb fed the reads into MiXCR, producing one record per CDR3 protein. The table lists under 250,000 distinct CDR3 sequences, about 7% of them singletons. The sequenced material came from PBMCs. These receptors all come from a human donor in good health (CMV status not recorded). Some clones in this sample may be carry-over from other donors' samples. The CDR3 runs from the conserved cysteine through the conserved F or W. Each record gives: clone size, J gene, D gene, V gene, CDR3 DNA, CDR3 protein. D genes are given only for firm matches. Rows may omit the clone size; those that give it use once, few, many or a size class.

>few|TRBJ1-2|.|TRBV18
TGTGCCAGCTCCCTCCCTGGCGGAAATGGCTACACCTTC
CASSLPGGNGYTF
>many|TRBJ1-6|.|TRBV12-3/TRBV12-4
TGTGCCAGCAGGGGGGGCGGCAATTCACCCCTCCACTTT
CASRGGGNSPLHF
>many|TRBJ1-2|.|TRBV18
TGTGCCAGCTTGAAAACCCGGAGCAGTGATGGCTACACCTTC
CASLKTRSSDGYTF
>many|TRBJ1-1|TRBD1|TRBV3-1
TGTGCCAGCAGGGCGACAGGGGCGGACACTGAAGCTTTCTTT
CASRATGADTEAFF
>many|TRBJ1-1|TRBD1|TRBV6-1
TGTGCCAGCAGTTGGGACAGTGCCGCGAACACTGAAGCTTTCTTT
CASSWDSAANTEAFF
>many|TRBJ2-5|TRBD2|TRBV20-1
TGCAGTGCTAGAGGGACTAGCGGGGAGGAAGAGACCCAGTACTTC
CSARGTSGEEETQYF
>.|TRBJ2-3|.|TRBV20-1
TGCAGTGCTAGAGTGGGGGGCAGAATCTTGACAGATACGCAGTATTTT
CSARVGGRILTDTQYF
>many|TRBJ2-4|TRBD2|TRBV7-2
TGTGCCAGCAGCTTCGGGGGGTCCAAAAACATTCAGTACTTC
CASSFGGSKNIQYF
>many|TRBJ1-2|TRBD1|TRBV3-1
TGTGCCAGCAGCCAACGAAGCTACAGGGGGTATGGTGGCTACACCTTC
CASSQRSYRGYGGYTF
>many|TRBJ1-5|.|TRBV6-2/TRBV6-3
TGTGCCTCCTTAAGGGCAGCAAGTCGTAATAGCAATCAGCCCCAGCATTTT
CASLRAASRNSNQPQHF
>many|TRBJ2-1|.|TRBV7-2
TGTGCCAGCAGCTTAACCAGGGCCAATGAGCAGTTCTTC
CASSLTRANEQFF
>many|TRBJ2-3|.|TRBV7-2
TGTGCCAGCAGCTTCGAAGGGACAGATACGCAGTATTTT
CASSFEGTDTQYF
>many|TRBJ2-3|TRBD2|TRBV6-1
TGTGCCAGCAGACCTAGCGGGGGGGGCACAGATACGCAGTATTTT
CASRPSGGGTDTQYF
>many|TRBJ1-3|.|TRBV29-1
TGCAGCGTTGAAGGGGAGGGTGGAAACACCATATATTTT
CSVEGEGGNTIYF
>many|TRBJ2-1|.|TRBV2
TGTGCCAGCAGTGATGGGCAGGGTAGGAATGAGCAGTTCTTC
CASSDGQGRNEQFF
>many|TRBJ1-5|.|TRBV7-2
TGTGCCAGCAGCCCCCCTGGCGGGGGGGCGTTCAGTCAGCCCCAGCATTTT
CASSPPGGGAFSQPQHF
>many|TRBJ1-3|.|TRBV20-1
TGCAGTGCTTCCGGGACGGCTGGAAACACCATATATTTT
CSASGTAGNTIYF
>many|TRBJ1-5|TRBD1|TRBV7-2
TGTGCCAGCAGCTTAGCGCCCCCAGGGGGCTACAGCAATCAGCCCCAGCATTTT
CASSLAPPGGYSNQPQHF
>.|TRBJ2-7|TRBD1|TRBV28
TGTGCCAGCACCGGACGGACAGGGAGAGACGAGCAGTACTTC
CASTGRTGRDEQYF
>few|TRBJ1-1|.|TRBV20-1
TGCAGTGCTAGAAAGGGAGGGAACACTGAAGCTTTCTTT
CSARKGGNTEAFF
>many|TRBJ2-7|.|TRBV7-9
TGTGCCAGCAGCTTAAAGGGGTTCGAGCAGTACTTC
CASSLKGFEQYF
>many|TRBJ1-1|.|TRBV7-2
TGTGCCAGCAGCTGGGTGAACACTGAAGCTTTCTTT
CASSWVNTEAFF
>many|TRBJ2-3|TRBD1|TRBV6-6
TGTGCCAGCAGTTACGAGGGACAGGCAACAGATACGCAGTATTTT
CASSYEGQATDTQYF
>.|TRBJ1-1|.|TRBV20-1
TGCAGTGCTAGAGATATCGGGGGTAGGACTGAAGCTTTCTTT
CSARDIGGRTEAFF
>many|TRBJ2-7|.|TRBV5-1
TGCGCCAGCAGCAACAGGGGGGGAACCTACGAGCAGTACTTC
CASSNRGGTYEQYF
>many|TRBJ2-1|.|TRBV29-1
TGCAGCGTTGAAGATCTAGGGGTTACGAGCTCCTACAATGAGCAGTTCTTC
CSVEDLGVTSSYNEQFF
>many|TRBJ2-1|.|TRBV7-2
TGTGCCAGCAGCTTTGTAGGGACACCAGGAACGAACAATGAGCAGTTCTTC
CASSFVGTPGTNNEQFF
>many|TRBJ1-2|.|TRBV28
TGTGCCAGCGGGGGACACGGCTCTTCTGGCTACACCTTC
CASGGHGSSGYTF
>many|TRBJ1-3|.|TRBV7-2
TGTGCCAGCAGCCCTGGGGCAGGGATCTCTGGAAACACCATATATTTT
CASSPGAGISGNTIYF
>many|TRBJ2-3|TRBD2|TRBV7-2
TGTGCCAGCAGCTCAGGACTAGCGGGGGGGGAAGATACGCAGTATTTT
CASSSGLAGGEDTQYF
>many|TRBJ1-5|.|TRBV6-4
TGTGCCAGCAGTGCGGGAAGCAATCAGCCCCAGCATTTT
CASSAGSNQPQHF
>many|TRBJ2-5|TRBD1|TRBV5-4
TGTGCCAGCAGCTTGGTTCGGACAGGGGGCGGAGAGACCCAGTACTTC
CASSLVRTGGGETQYF
>.|TRBJ2-4|.|TRBV23-1
TGCGCCAGCAGTCCGGCAGGGGCTAGAGGAAACATTCAGTACTTC
CASSPAGARGNIQYF
>many|TRBJ1-1|.|TRBV20-1
TGCAGTGCCCCCCTGAGGAGTGAAGCTTTCTTT
CSAPLRSEAFF
>many|TRBJ2-7|.|TRBV20-1
TGCAGTGCTAGAGATATGCGGGTCGGGGCCTACGAGCAGTACTTC
CSARDMRVGAYEQYF
>many|TRBJ1-2|.|TRBV6-1
TGTGCCAGCAGTTATGGCCCCAGGGACGAGTATGGCTACACCTTC
CASSYGPRDEYGYTF
>many|TRBJ2-1|.|TRBV7-2
TGTGCCAGCAGCTTAGTATCAGCGGGCAATGAGCAGTTCTTC
CASSLVSAGNEQFF
>.|TRBJ2-7|.|TRBV7-9
TGTGCCAGCAGCCCGACAGCGGTCTACGAGCAGTACTTC
CASSPTAVYEQYF
>.|TRBJ1-1|.|TRBV4-2
TGTGCCAGCAGCCAAGAACTGCAGGGTGTGAACACTGAAGCTTTCTTT
CASSQELQGVNTEAFF
>many|TRBJ2-5|TRBD2|TRBV12-3/TRBV12-4
TGTGCCAGCAGGGTTCTGCGGGGAGGGTTGGAAGAGACCCAGTACTTC
CASRVLRGGLEETQYF
>many|TRBJ2-7|.|TRBV19
TGTGCCAGTAGTATCAGGGATGGAAACGAGCAGTACTTC
CASSIRDGNEQYF
>many|TRBJ2-7|.|TRBV7-6
TGTGCCAGCAGCTCCACCGGAGGCGGGTCGGAGCAGTACTTC
CASSSTGGGSEQYF
>many|TRBJ1-2|.|TRBV2
TGTGCCAGCAGCGCTCCGGGGAGTTGGTATGGCTACACCTTC
CASSAPGSWYGYTF
>few|TRBJ2-3|TRBD2|TRBV11-2
TGTGCCAGCAGCATCGTAGCGGGGGTGGATACGCAGTATTTT
CASSIVAGVDTQYF
>many|TRBJ2-3|.|TRBV11-2
TGTGCCAGCAGTTTTCCCGGACAGAGAATGCCTAGCACAGATACGCAGTATTTT
CASSFPGQRMPSTDTQYF
>few|TRBJ1-5|TRBD1|TRBV10-3
TGTGCCATCAGTGAGGGGACAGATAGCAATCAGCCCCAGCATTTT
CAISEGTDSNQPQHF
>many|TRBJ2-1|.|TRBV20-1
TGCAGTGCTAAATCGTCCCCGGGAGATAATGAGCAGTTCTTC
CSAKSSPGDNEQFF
>many|TRBJ1-1|.|TRBV7-2
TGTGCCAGCAGCTTATCTGGCGTAGCGATGAACACTGAAGCTTTCTTT
CASSLSGVAMNTEAFF
>many|TRBJ2-3|TRBD1|TRBV4-3
TGCGCCAGCAGCCAAGATCCGGGAAAGGGGGCCGATACGCAGTATTTT
CASSQDPGKGADTQYF
>many|TRBJ2-3|TRBD1|TRBV5-5
TGTGCAACTCGGGGAGGACAGGGCTGGGATACGCAGTATTTT
CATRGGQGWDTQYF
>many|TRBJ1-2|.|TRBV5-1
TGCGCCAGCAGCCCCGGCGGGGATGGCTACACCTTC
CASSPGGDGYTF
>few|TRBJ1-5|TRBD1|TRBV20-1
TGCAGTGCTAGGCTACAGGGGGGTGACCGGCCCCAGCATTTT
CSARLQGGDRPQHF
>many|TRBJ1-5|.|TRBV29-1
TGCAGCGTTGATGATGAGCCCCAGCATTTT
CSVDDEPQHF
>.|TRBJ1-1|.|TRBV7-9
TGTGCCAGCAGCTTCGTTGGAGAGACTGAAGCTTTCTTT
CASSFVGETEAFF
>many|TRBJ2-7|.|TRBV11-2
TGTGCCAGCTCCTTCGACAGCCATTCAACCTACGAGCAGTACTTC
CASSFDSHSTYEQYF